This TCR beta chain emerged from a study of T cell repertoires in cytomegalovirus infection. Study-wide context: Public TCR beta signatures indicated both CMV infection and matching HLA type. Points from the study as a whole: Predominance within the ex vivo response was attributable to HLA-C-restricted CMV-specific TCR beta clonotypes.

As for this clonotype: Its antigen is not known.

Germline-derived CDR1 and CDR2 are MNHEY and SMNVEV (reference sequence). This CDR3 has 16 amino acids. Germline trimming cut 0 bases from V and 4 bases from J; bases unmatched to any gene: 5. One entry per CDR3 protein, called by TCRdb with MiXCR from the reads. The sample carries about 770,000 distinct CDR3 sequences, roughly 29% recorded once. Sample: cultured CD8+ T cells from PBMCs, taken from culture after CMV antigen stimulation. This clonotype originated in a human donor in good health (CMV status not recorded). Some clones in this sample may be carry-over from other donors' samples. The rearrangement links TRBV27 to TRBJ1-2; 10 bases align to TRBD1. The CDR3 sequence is CASSLSRTGGAYGYTF. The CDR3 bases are TGTGCCAGCAGTTTATCGCGGACAGGGGGGGCCTATGGCTACACCTTC.